This T cell receptor beta chain was recovered during a study of early T cells in non-severe SARS-CoV-2 infection. This CDR3 comprises 12 residues. V dropped 4 bases and J dropped 11 bases, with 11 bases sitting between them. Notes on the study in general: Missing private and CD4 specificities, VDJdb matching favored anti-spike CD8 responses.

Each CDR3 protein is one row after TCRdb ran MiXCR on the 5' RACE reads. The table includes about 77,000 distinct CDR3 sequences, more than 9% detected once. In this sample, this clonotype turned up a few times. Its target is unknown. The sequenced sample consisted of whole blood. The V and J genes are TRBV12-3 or TRBV12-4 and TRBJ1-4; D unclear. The clonotype originates from an adult who was a healthcare worker with PCR-confirmed SARS-CoV-2 infection or an uninfected control (not recorded which). The CDR3 DNA reads as TGTGCCAGCAGTTACAGCCGTTCTAAACTGTTTTTT. The encoded protein is CASSYSRSKLFF.